The rows below give T cell receptor beta chains drawn from one sample of a study of T cell repertoires in cytomegalovirus infection. TCRdb used MiXCR to reprocess the reads, holding one entry per CDR3 protein. The data show about 230,000 distinct CDR3 sequences, over 20% seen once. The sample comprised CD8+ T cells from PBMCs. These receptors were collected from a human donor in good health (CMV status not recorded). Some clones in this sample may be carry-over from other donors' samples. CDR3s include the opening cysteine and the closing phenylalanine or tryptophan. A D gene is named only where the DNA matches it firmly. The size entry is marked missing in some rows and otherwise reads once, few, many or a size class.

V gene: TRBV5-1; clone size: few; D gene: -; J gene: TRBJ1-1; CDR3 DNA: TGCGCCAGCAGCGAAGGAATTGACACTGAAGCTTTCTTT; CDR3 protein: CASSEGIDTEAFF
V gene: TRBV29-1; clone size: -; D gene: -; J gene: TRBJ1-1; CDR3 DNA: TGCAGCGTAGACCCCCAGGATGTGAACACTGAAGCTTTCTTT; CDR3 protein: CSVDPQDVNTEAFF
V gene: TRBV28; clone size: many; D gene: -; J gene: TRBJ2-3; CDR3 DNA: TGTGCCAGCAGCCGGGGGAGCAGGGGCACAGATACGCAGTATTTT; CDR3 protein: CASSRGSRGTDTQYF
V gene: TRBV12-3/TRBV12-4; clone size: many; D gene: -; J gene: TRBJ2-4; CDR3 DNA: TGTGCCAGCAGTTTTGACCGAAACATTCAGTACTTC; CDR3 protein: CASSFDRNIQYF
V gene: TRBV20-1; clone size: -; D gene: -; J gene: TRBJ2-3; CDR3 DNA: TGCAGCGCAGAGGGGAGTTACACAGATACGCAGTATTTT; CDR3 protein: CSAEGSYTDTQYF
V gene: TRBV7-9; clone size: many; D gene: -; J gene: TRBJ2-1; CDR3 DNA: TGTGCCAGCAGCCCGGACAGAAACCCCTACAATGAGCAGTTCTTC; CDR3 protein: CASSPDRNPYNEQFF
V gene: TRBV19; clone size: few; D gene: -; J gene: TRBJ1-1; CDR3 DNA: TGTGCCAGTAGTATGGGGCGGTTTGAAGCTTTCTTT; CDR3 protein: CASSMGRFEAFF
V gene: TRBV14; clone size: few; D gene: -; J gene: TRBJ2-1; CDR3 DNA: TGTGCCAGCAGCCAAGTTTACATCAATGAGCAGTTCTTC; CDR3 protein: CASSQVYINEQFF
V gene: TRBV6-5; clone size: -; D gene: -; J gene: TRBJ1-6; CDR3 DNA: TGTGCCAGCAGTTACGGTTGGGATAATTCACCCCTCCACTTT; CDR3 protein: CASSYGWDNSPLHF
V gene: TRBV27; clone size: -; D gene: -; J gene: TRBJ2-2; CDR3 DNA: TGTGCCAGCAGTTTATCGAGAACCGGGGAGCTGTTTTTT; CDR3 protein: CASSLSRTGELFF
V gene: TRBV14; clone size: -; D gene: -; J gene: TRBJ2-2; CDR3 DNA: TGTGCCAGCAGCCAAGAGGCCCAGGGGAACACCGGGGAGCTGTTTTTT; CDR3 protein: CASSQEAQGNTGELFF
V gene: TRBV10-3; clone size: -; D gene: TRBD1; J gene: TRBJ1-1; CDR3 DNA: TGTGCCATCAGTGACCCCGGGACAGGGACTGAAGCTTTCTTT; CDR3 protein: CAISDPGTGTEAFF
V gene: TRBV7-8; clone size: many; D gene: -; J gene: TRBJ1-1; CDR3 DNA: TGTGCCAGCAGCGATCCAAACGGGGTGAACACTGAAGCTTTCTTT; CDR3 protein: CASSDPNGVNTEAFF
V gene: TRBV5-3; clone size: -; D gene: -; J gene: TRBJ2-1; CDR3 DNA: TGTGCCAGCAGCTTGGACGGGACCCTCAATGAGCAGTTCTTC; CDR3 protein: CASSLDGTLNEQFF
V gene: TRBV7-6; clone size: -; D gene: -; J gene: TRBJ2-3; CDR3 DNA: TGTGCCAGCAGCTTGGCCGGGAGCGCAGATACGCAGTATTTT; CDR3 protein: CASSLAGSADTQYF
V gene: TRBV28; clone size: -; D gene: TRBD1; J gene: TRBJ1-5; CDR3 DNA: TGTGCCAGCAGTTTTCGGGGACAGGTCCCCAATCAGCCCCAGCATTTT; CDR3 protein: CASSFRGQVPNQPQHF
V gene: TRBV6-5; clone size: -; D gene: -; J gene: TRBJ2-7; CDR3 DNA: TGTGCCAGCAGTCCGGGGACTCCCGAGCAGTACTTC; CDR3 protein: CASSPGTPEQYF
V gene: TRBV7-8; clone size: many; D gene: TRBD1; J gene: TRBJ2-6; CDR3 DNA: TGTGCCAGCAGCACGGACAGGGGGTCCAACGTCCTGACTTTC; CDR3 protein: CASSTDRGSNVLTF
V gene: TRBV3-1; clone size: -; D gene: -; J gene: TRBJ2-4; CDR3 DNA: TGTGCCAGCAGCCAAGACGTCGGAAACATTCAGTACTTC; CDR3 protein: CASSQDVGNIQYF
V gene: TRBV2; clone size: many; D gene: TRBD1; J gene: TRBJ1-1; CDR3 DNA: TGTGCCAGCAGTCATAGACAGGGCAAAAACCGGGAAGCTTTCTTT; CDR3 protein: CASSHRQGKNREAFF
V gene: TRBV19; clone size: many; D gene: -; J gene: TRBJ2-1; CDR3 DNA: TGTGCCAGTAGCCTCGGAGCAGGGGTTGTTAATGAGCAGTTCTTC; CDR3 protein: CASSLGAGVVNEQFF
V gene: TRBV7-9; clone size: -; D gene: -; J gene: TRBJ1-2; CDR3 DNA: TGTGCCAGCAGCCTGACCGGGACGGACCTCTATGGCTACACCTTC; CDR3 protein: CASSLTGTDLYGYTF
V gene: TRBV29-1; clone size: -; D gene: TRBD1; J gene: TRBJ2-1; CDR3 DNA: TGCAGCGTTAAAACCCAGGGGGATGAGCAGTTCTTC; CDR3 protein: CSVKTQGDEQFF
V gene: TRBV5-1; clone size: many; D gene: TRBD2; J gene: TRBJ2-1; CDR3 DNA: TGCGCCAGCAGCACTGGACTAGCGGACCATGAGCAGTTCTTC; CDR3 protein: CASSTGLADHEQFF
V gene: TRBV13; clone size: many; D gene: -; J gene: TRBJ1-4; CDR3 DNA: TGTGCCAGCAGCTGGCGGGGCGCGGTGAATGAAAAACTGTTTTTT; CDR3 protein: CASSWRGAVNEKLFF
V gene: TRBV5-4; clone size: -; D gene: -; J gene: TRBJ2-1; CDR3 DNA: TGTGCCAGCACCTCGGCCTACAATGAGCAGTTCTTC; CDR3 protein: CASTSAYNEQFF
V gene: TRBV2; clone size: -; D gene: TRBD2; J gene: TRBJ2-7; CDR3 DNA: TGTGCCAGCAGCGGCGGGACTAGCGGGGGGACCTACGAGCAGTACTTC; CDR3 protein: CASSGGTSGGTYEQYF
V gene: TRBV19; clone size: -; D gene: TRBD1; J gene: TRBJ1-1; CDR3 DNA: TGTGCCAGTAGTATACCAGGGGGTCGGACTGAAGCTTTCTTT; CDR3 protein: CASSIPGGRTEAFF
V gene: TRBV6-5; clone size: -; D gene: TRBD1; J gene: TRBJ1-1; CDR3 DNA: TGTGCCAGCAGTTCAACAGGGGCCTACACTGAAGCTTTCTTT; CDR3 protein: CASSSTGAYTEAFF
V gene: TRBV10-3; clone size: many; D gene: TRBD1; J gene: TRBJ1-6; CDR3 DNA: TGTGCCATCAGCATGGACAGGGTCTCCTATAATTCACCCCTCCACTTT; CDR3 protein: CAISMDRVSYNSPLHF
V gene: TRBV28; clone size: few; D gene: -; J gene: TRBJ1-1; CDR3 DNA: TGTGCCAGCAGTCCCCCCCTCTCGGTAGGGGCGGAAGAAGCTTTCTTT; CDR3 protein: CASSPPLSVGAEEAFF
V gene: TRBV20-1; clone size: -; D gene: -; J gene: TRBJ2-1; CDR3 DNA: TGCAGTGCTAGAGAATCAAGCGGTTCTAGCTCCTACAATGAGCAGTTCTTC; CDR3 protein: CSARESSGSSSYNEQFF
V gene: TRBV7-9; clone size: few; D gene: -; J gene: TRBJ2-2; CDR3 DNA: TGTGCCAGCAGCTTTATCCCCGGGGAGCTGTTTTTT; CDR3 protein: CASSFIPGELFF
V gene: TRBV14; clone size: -; D gene: -; J gene: TRBJ1-5; CDR3 DNA: TGTGCCAGCAGCCTCTCGGGGACTCAGCCCCAGCATTTT; CDR3 protein: CASSLSGTQPQHF
V gene: TRBV4-2; clone size: few; D gene: -; J gene: TRBJ2-5; CDR3 DNA: TGTGCCAGCAGCCAAGACGCTGGTTTAGAACAAGAGACCCAGTACTTC; CDR3 protein: CASSQDAGLEQETQYF
V gene: TRBV4-2; clone size: -; D gene: -; J gene: TRBJ1-2; CDR3 DNA: TGTGCCAGCAGCCAAGGGGACGGCTATGGCTACACCTTC; CDR3 protein: CASSQGDGYGYTF